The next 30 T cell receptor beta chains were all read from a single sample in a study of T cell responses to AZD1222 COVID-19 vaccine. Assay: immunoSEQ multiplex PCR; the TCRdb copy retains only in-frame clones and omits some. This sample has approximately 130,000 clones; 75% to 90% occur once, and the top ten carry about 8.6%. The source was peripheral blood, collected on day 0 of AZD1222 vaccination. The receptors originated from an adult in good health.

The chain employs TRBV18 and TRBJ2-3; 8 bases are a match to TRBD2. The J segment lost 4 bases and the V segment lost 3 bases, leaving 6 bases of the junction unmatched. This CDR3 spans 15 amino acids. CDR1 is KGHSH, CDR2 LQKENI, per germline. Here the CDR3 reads CASSPSGTRADTQYF. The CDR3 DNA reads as TGTGCCAGCTCACCGTCCGGGACTAGGGCAGATACGCAGTATTTT.

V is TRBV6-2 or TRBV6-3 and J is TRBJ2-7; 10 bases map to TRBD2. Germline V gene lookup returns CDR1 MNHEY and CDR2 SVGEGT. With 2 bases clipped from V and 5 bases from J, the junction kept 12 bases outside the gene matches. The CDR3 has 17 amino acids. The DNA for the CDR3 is TGTGCCAGCAGTTACCGGACAGCTACTAGCGGGATACACGAGCAGTACTTC. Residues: CASSYRTATSGIHEQYF.

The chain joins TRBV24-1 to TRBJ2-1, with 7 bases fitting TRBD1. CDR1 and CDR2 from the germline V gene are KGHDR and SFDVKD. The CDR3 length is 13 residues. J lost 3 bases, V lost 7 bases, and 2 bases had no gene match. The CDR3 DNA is TGTGCCACCAGGGGACAGAGCTACAATGAGCAGTTCTTC. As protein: CATRGQSYNEQFF.

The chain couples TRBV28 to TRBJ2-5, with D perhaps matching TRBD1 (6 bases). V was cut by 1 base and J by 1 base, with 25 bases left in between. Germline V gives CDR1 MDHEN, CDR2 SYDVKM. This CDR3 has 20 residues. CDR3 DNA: TGTGCCAGCAGTTTATCCCGGATTTACAGGGTAACTGGGGCCCAAGAGACCCAGTACTTC. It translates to CASSLSRIYRVTGAQETQYF.

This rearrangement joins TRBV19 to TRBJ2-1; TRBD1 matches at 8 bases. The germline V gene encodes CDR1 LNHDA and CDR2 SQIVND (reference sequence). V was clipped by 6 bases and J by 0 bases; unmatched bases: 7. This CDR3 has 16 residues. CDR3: CASRRATGASYNEQFF. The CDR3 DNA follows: TGTGCCAGTAGGAGGGCGACAGGGGCCTCCTACAATGAGCAGTTCTTC.

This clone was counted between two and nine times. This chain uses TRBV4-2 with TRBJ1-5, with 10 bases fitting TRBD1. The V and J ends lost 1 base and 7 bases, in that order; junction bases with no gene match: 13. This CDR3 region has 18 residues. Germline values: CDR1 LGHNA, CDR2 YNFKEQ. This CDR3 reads CASSQGTGTGEYGQPQHF. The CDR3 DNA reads TGTGCCAGCAGCCAAGGGACCGGGACAGGGGAGTACGGGCAGCCCCAGCATTTT.

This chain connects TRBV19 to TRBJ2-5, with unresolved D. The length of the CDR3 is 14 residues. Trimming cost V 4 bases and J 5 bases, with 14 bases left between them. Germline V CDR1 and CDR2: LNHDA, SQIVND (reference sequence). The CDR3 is CASSTETAAETQYF. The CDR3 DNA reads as TGTGCCAGTAGTACAGAGACCGCCGCGGAGACCCAGTACTTC. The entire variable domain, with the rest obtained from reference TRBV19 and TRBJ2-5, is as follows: DGGITQSPKYLFRKEGQNVTLSCEQNLNHDAMYWYRQDPGQGLRLIYYSQIVNDFQKGDIAEGYSVSREKKESFPLTVTSAQKNPTAFYLCASSTETAAETQYFGPGTRLLVL.

The chain's CDR3 is CASRRTSKQFF. CDR3 nucleotides: TGTGCCAGCAGACGAACTAGTAAGCAGTTCTTC. The chain has TRBV12-3 or TRBV12-4 and TRBJ2-1; possible D gene TRBD2, 5 bases. CDR3 length equals 11 residues. V was pared by 6 bases and J by 11 bases, with 11 bases between.

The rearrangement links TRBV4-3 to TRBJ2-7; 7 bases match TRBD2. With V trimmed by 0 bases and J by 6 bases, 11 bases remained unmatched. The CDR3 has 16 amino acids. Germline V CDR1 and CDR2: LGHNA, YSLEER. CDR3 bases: TGCGCCAGCAGCCAAGATGGGATCCAGCGGGATAGCGAGCAGTACTTC. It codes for CASSQDGIQRDSEQYF.

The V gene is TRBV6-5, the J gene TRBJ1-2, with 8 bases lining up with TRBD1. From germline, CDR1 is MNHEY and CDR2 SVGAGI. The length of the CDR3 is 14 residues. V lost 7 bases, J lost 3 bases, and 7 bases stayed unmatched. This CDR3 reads CASTVLGQDYGYTF. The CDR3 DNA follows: TGTGCCAGCACCGTCTTGGGACAGGACTATGGCTACACCTTC.

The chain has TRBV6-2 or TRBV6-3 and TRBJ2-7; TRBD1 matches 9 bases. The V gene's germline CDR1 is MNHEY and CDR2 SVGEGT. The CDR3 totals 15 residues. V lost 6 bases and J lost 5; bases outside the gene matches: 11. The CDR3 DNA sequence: TGTGCCAGCAGCCACATTAGGACAGGGGCTAACGAGCAGTACTTC. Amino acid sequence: CASSHIRTGANEQYF.

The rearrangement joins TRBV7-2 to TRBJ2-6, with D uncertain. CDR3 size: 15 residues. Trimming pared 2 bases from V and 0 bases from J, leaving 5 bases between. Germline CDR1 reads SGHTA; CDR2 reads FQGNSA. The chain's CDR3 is CASSLSSSGANVLTF. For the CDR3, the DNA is TGTGCCAGCAGCTTATCTTCCTCTGGGGCCAACGTCCTGACTTTC. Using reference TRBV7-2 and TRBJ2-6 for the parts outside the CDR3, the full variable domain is GAGVSQSPSNKVTEKGKDVELRCDPISGHTALYWYRQSLGQGLEFLIYFQGNSAPDKSGLPSDRFSAERTGGSVSTLTIQRTQQEDSAVYLCASSLSSSGANVLTFGAGSRLTVL.

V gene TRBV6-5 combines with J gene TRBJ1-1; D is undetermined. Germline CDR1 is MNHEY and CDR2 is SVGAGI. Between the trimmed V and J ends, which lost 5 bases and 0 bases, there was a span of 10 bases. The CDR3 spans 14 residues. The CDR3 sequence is CASSQQNMNTEAFF. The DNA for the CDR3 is TGTGCCAGCAGTCAACAGAACATGAACACTGAAGCTTTCTTT.

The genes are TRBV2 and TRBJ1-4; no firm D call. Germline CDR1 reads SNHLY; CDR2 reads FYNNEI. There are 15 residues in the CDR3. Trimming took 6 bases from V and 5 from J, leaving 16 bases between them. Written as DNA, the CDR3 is TGTGCCAGCAGATTTACTTTAGCAAGAAATGAAAAACTGTTTTTT. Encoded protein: CASRFTLARNEKLFF. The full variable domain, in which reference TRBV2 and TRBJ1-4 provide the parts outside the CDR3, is EPEVTQTPSHQVTQMGQEVILRCVPISNHLYFYWYRQILGQKVEFLVSFYNNEISEKSEIFDDQFSVERPDGSNFTLKIRSTKLEDSAMYFCASRFTLARNEKLFFGSGTQLSVL.

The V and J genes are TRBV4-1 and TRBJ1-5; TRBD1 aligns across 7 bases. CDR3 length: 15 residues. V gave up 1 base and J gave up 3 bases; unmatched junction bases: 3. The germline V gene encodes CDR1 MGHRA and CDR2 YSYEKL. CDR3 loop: CASSQAGTANQPQHF. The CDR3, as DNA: TGCGCCAGCAGCCAAGCCGGGACAGCCAATCAGCCCCAGCATTTT.

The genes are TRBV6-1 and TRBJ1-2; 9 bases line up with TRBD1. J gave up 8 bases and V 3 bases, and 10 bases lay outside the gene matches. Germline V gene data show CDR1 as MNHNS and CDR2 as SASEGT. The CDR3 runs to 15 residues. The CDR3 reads CASSDLQGASQGYTF. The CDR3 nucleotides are TGTGCCAGCAGTGACCTACAGGGGGCGAGTCAAGGCTACACCTTC.

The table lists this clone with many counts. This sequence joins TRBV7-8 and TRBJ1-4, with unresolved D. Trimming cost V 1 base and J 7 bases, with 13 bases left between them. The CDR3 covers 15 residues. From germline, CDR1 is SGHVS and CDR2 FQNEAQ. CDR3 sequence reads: CASSLVGQLGEKLFF. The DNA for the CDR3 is TGTGCCAGCAGCTTAGTTGGCCAGTTAGGTGAAAAACTGTTTTTT.

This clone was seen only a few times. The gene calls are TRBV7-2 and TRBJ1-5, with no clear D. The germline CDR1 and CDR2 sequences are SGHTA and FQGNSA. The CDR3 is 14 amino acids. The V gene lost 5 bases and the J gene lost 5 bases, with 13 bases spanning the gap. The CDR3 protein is CASSPFGEDQPQHF. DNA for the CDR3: TGTGCCAGCAGCCCGTTCGGGGAGGATCAGCCCCAGCATTTT.

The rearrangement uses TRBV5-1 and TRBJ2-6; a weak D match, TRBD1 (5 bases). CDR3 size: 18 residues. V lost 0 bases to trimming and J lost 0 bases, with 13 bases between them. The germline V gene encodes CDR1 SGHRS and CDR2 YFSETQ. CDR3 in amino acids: CASSLEGARPSGANVLTF. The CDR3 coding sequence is TGCGCCAGCAGCTTGGAAGGGGCCCGTCCCTCTGGGGCCAACGTCCTGACTTTC.

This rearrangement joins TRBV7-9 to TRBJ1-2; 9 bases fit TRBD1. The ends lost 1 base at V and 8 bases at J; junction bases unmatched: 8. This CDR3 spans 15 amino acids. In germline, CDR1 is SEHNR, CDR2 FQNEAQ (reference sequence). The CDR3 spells CASSLGRTGAEGYTF. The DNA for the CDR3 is TGTGCCAGCAGCTTAGGACGGACAGGGGCGGAAGGCTACACCTTC.

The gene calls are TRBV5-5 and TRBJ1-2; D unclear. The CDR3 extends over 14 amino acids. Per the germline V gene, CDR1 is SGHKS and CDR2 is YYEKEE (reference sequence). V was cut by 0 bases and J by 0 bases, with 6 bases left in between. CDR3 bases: TGTGCCAGCAGCTTGGCCGGGTCTAACTATGGCTACACCTTC. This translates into CASSLAGSNYGYTF.

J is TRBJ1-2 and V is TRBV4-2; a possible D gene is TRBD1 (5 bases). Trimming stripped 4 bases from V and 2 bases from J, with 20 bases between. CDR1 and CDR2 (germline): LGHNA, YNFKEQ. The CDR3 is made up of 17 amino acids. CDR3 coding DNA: TGTGCCAGCAGCCCATTGGACACCTGGGGAAAAAACTATGGCTACACCTTC. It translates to CASSPLDTWGKNYGYTF.

The CDR3 region is CASSPRGDYGYTF. In DNA form, the CDR3 reads TGCGCCAGCAGTCCCCGTGGGGACTATGGCTACACCTTC. The rearrangement links TRBV4-1 to TRBJ1-2; D gene unclear. This CDR3 spans 13 amino acids. From germline, CDR1 is MGHRA and CDR2 YSYEKL. Between the trimmed V and J ends, which lost 6 bases and 3 bases, there was a span of 11 bases.

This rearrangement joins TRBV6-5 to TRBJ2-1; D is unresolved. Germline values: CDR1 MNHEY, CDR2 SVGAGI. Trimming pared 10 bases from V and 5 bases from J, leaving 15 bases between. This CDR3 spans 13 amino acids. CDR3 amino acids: CAIRRRWDNEQFF. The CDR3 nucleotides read TGTGCCATCCGCCGAAGGTGGGACAATGAGCAGTTCTTC.

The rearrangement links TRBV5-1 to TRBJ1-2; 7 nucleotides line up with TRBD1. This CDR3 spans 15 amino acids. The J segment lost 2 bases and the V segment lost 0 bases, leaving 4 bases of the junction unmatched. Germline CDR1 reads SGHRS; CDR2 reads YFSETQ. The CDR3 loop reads CASSLGDRQNYGYTF. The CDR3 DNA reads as TGCGCCAGCAGCTTGGGGGACAGACAAAACTATGGCTACACCTTC.

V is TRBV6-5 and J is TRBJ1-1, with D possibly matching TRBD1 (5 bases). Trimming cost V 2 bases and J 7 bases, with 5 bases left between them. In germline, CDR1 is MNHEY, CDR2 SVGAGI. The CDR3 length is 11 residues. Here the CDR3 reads CASSYDSEAFF. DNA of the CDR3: TGTGCCAGCAGTTACGACAGTGAAGCTTTCTTT.

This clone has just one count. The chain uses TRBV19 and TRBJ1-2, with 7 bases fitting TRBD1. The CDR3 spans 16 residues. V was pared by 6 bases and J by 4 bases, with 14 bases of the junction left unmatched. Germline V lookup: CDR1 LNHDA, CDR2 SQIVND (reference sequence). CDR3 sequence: CASSIPGTGAFYGYTF. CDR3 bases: TGTGCCAGTAGCATACCGGGCACAGGGGCCTTCTATGGCTACACCTTC.

In DNA, the CDR3 is TGTGCCAGCAGCCAAGAATTAGGGCGGGGAAGCACAGATACGCAGTATTTT. Translating it yields CASSQELGRGSTDTQYF. V usage is TRBV14 and J usage is TRBJ2-3; TRBD2 is a possible D gene (6 bases). CDR3 length equals 17 residues. Trimming removed 0 bases from V and 0 bases from J, with 13 bases in between. Germline V gene sequence: CDR1 SGHDN, CDR2 FVKESK.

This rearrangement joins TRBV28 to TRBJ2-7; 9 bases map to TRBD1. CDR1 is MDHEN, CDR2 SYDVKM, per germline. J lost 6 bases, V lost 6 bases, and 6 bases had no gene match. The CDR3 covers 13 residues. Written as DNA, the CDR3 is TGTGCCAGCAGACCCGGGACAGGGCCCGAGCAGTACTTC. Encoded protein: CASRPGTGPEQYF.

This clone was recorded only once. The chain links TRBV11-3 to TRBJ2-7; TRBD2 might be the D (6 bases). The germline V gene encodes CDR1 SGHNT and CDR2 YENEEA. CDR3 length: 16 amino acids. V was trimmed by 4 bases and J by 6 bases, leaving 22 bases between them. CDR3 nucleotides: TGTGCCAGCAGCTGGGGGACTGACAGCCCTAGGCTCGAGCAGTACTTC. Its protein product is CASSWGTDSPRLEQYF.